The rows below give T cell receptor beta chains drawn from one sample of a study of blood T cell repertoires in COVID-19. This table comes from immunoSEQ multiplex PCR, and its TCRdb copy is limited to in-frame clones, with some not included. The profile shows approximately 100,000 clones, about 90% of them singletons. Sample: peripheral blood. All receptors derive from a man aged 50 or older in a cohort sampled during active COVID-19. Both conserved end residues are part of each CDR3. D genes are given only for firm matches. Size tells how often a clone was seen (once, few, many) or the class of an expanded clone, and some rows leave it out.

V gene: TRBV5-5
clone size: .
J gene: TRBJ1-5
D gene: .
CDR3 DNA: TGTGCCAGCAGCTTGGCCTGGGGGGATGAGCAGCCCCAGCATTTT
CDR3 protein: CASSLAWGDEQPQHF

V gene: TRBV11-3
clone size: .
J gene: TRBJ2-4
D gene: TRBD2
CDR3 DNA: TGTGCCAGCAGCCCGACGGGGGGGAACATTCAGTACTTC
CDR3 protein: CASSPTGGNIQYF

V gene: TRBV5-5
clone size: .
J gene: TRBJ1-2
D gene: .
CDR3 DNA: TGTGCCAGCAGCCAGGGTCTCGAGGATGGCTACACCTTC
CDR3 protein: CASSQGLEDGYTF

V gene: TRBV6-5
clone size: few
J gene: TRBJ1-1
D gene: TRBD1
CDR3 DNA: TGTGCCAGCAGTCGACAGGGGAACACTGAAGCTTTCTTT
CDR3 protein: CASSRQGNTEAFF

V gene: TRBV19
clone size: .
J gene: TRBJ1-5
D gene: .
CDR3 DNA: TGTGCCAGTAGTATCGACCGGGATCAGCCCCAGCATTTT
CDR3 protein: CASSIDRDQPQHF

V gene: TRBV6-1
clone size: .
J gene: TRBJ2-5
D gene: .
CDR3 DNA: TGTGCCAGCAGTGCAGCCGGGTATAATATAGAGACCCAGTACTTC
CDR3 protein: CASSAAGYNIETQYF

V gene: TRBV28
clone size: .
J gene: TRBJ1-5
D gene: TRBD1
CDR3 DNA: TGTGCCAGCAGTTATATGACAGGGGGCTATAGCAATCAGCCCCAGCATTTT
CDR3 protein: CASSYMTGGYSNQPQHF

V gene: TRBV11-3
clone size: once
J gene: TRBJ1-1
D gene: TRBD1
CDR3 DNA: TGTGCCAGCAGCTTGGGGGGCACAGGGGTGAACACTGAAGCTTTCTTT
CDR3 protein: CASSLGGTGVNTEAFF

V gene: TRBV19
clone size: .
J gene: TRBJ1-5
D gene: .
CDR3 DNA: TGTGCCAGTAGTATCTTGGCAGGCGGCAATCAGCCCCAGCATTTT
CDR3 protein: CASSILAGGNQPQHF

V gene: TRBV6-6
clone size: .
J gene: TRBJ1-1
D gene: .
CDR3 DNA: TGTGCCAGCAGTTACTCGTTGTCAGGATCCACTGAAGCTTTCTTT
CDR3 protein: CASSYSLSGSTEAFF

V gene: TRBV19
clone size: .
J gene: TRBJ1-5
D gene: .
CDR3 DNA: TGTGCCAGTAGCCTGGGGAGGGGGGCAGGTGAGCCCCAGCATTTT
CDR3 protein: CASSLGRGAGEPQHF

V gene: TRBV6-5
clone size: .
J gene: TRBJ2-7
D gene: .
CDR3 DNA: TGTGCGTCCAGGAGGACAGTCACCTACGAGCAGTACTTC
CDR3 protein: CASRRTVTYEQYF

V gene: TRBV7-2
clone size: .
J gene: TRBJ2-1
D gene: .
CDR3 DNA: TGTGCCAGCAGCTTAGCGTCAGGGCAGTTCTTC
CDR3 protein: CASSLASGQFF

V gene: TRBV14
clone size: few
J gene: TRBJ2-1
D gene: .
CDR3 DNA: TGTGCCAGCAGCCAAGAATCGAGGGCTAGCGAGCAGTTCTTC
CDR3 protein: CASSQESRASEQFF

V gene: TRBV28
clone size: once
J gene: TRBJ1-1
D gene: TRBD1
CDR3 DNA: TGTGCCAGCAGTTTATTTCAACAGGGGGCGAAGGCTTTCTTT
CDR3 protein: CASSLFQQGAKAFF